This is a list of T cell receptor beta chains from one sample in a study of cytomegalovirus exposure and HLA in healthy donors. This table comes from immunoSEQ multiplex PCR, and its TCRdb copy is limited to in-frame clones, with some not included. The table has 55,000 to 65,000 clones, roughly 75% seen once. The sample taken for sequencing was PBMCs. Receptors were obtained from a man aged 25 to 45 in good health and CMV-seropositive. The CDR3 runs from the conserved cysteine through the conserved F or W. A D gene is named only where the DNA matches it firmly. For some rows the clone size is stated as once, few or many, or as a class when expanded; others skip it.

v_call	d_call	clone_size	j_call	cdr3_nt	cdr3_aa
TRBV5-4	-	-	TRBJ2-2	TGTGCCAGCACTAAAGGGGGCACCGGGGAGCTGTTTTTT	CASTKGGTGELFF
TRBV10-3	-	-	TRBJ2-7	TGTGCCATCAGTGAGGATGACATCGGCTCCTACGAGCAGTACTTC	CAISEDDIGSYEQYF
TRBV29-1	-	-	TRBJ1-5	TGCAGCGTTGAAGCAAATCAGCCCCAGCATTTT	CSVEANQPQHF
TRBV4-2	TRBD2	-	TRBJ2-1	TGTGCCAGCAGCCAAGATACGGGGGGGCCTTACAATGAGCAGTTCTTC	CASSQDTGGPYNEQFF
TRBV28	-	many	TRBJ1-4	TGTGCCAGCAGGACAGCAACTAATGAAAAACTGTTTTTT	CASRTATNEKLFF
TRBV2	-	-	TRBJ1-1	TGTGCCAGCAGTACCACATTGAACACTGAAGCTTTCTTT	CASSTTLNTEAFF
TRBV30	-	-	TRBJ2-7	TGTGCCTGGAGTGTATCGCGCCTGTCTCGCGAGCAGTACTTC	CAWSVSRLSREQYF
TRBV28	-	-	TRBJ1-5	TGTGCCAGCAGTCTAGCGCCCCAGCATTTT	CASSLAPQHF
TRBV4-1	-	-	TRBJ1-2	TGCGCCAGCAGCCAAGGAGGGCAGAACTATGGCTACACCTTC	CASSQGGQNYGYTF
TRBV9	-	-	TRBJ1-1	TGTGCCAGCAGCGCCCGAGGGACACTCAACACTGAAGCTTTCTTT	CASSARGTLNTEAFF
TRBV19	-	-	TRBJ1-1	TGTGCCAGTAGTATCGACAGGCGTGGAGCTTTCTTT	CASSIDRRGAFF
TRBV6-1	-	-	TRBJ2-5	TGTGCCAGCAGTGAGGGCAGGGCTCGAGAGACCCAGTACTTC	CASSEGRARETQYF
TRBV15	-	-	TRBJ2-5	TGTGCCACCAGCTCGAGCGGTGAGACCCAGTACTTC	CATSSSGETQYF
TRBV6-5	TRBD1	-	TRBJ2-7	TGTGCCAGCAGTTCTCTGGGACAGGGGTTCTACGAGCAGTACTTC	CASSSLGQGFYEQYF
TRBV11-2	-	-	TRBJ2-3	TGTGCCAGCAGCCCTAACCGGGGAACGACAGATACGCAGTATTTT	CASSPNRGTTDTQYF
TRBV11-2	-	-	TRBJ2-5	TGTGCCAGCAGCTTTTACACCCAAGAGACCCAGTACTTC	CASSFYTQETQYF
TRBV11-2	TRBD1	-	TRBJ1-4	TGTGCCAGCACGAAATCGGGACAGATTAATGAAAAACTGTTTTTT	CASTKSGQINEKLFF
TRBV28	TRBD1	-	TRBJ2-2	TGTGCCAGCACTCGACAGGGGGCAATAAACACCGGGGAGCTGTTTTTT	CASTRQGAINTGELFF
TRBV28	-	-	TRBJ1-6	TGTGCCAGCAGTTTATACGCAGGGTCCGGTTCACCCCTCCACTTT	CASSLYAGSGSPLHF
TRBV30	TRBD2	-	TRBJ2-7	TGTGCCTGGAAGATTAGCGGGGGCTACGAGCAGTACTTC	CAWKISGGYEQYF
TRBV28	TRBD1	-	TRBJ2-2	TGTGCCAGCAGGCCGGGACAGGTGGGGACCGGGGAGCTGTTTTTT	CASRPGQVGTGELFF
TRBV7-2	-	-	TRBJ1-6	TGTGCCAGCAGCTTAACGCAGGAGGCAGGCTCACCCCTCCACTTT	CASSLTQEAGSPLHF
TRBV4-2	-	-	TRBJ2-7	TGTGCCAGCAGCCTAGGCTTAGGGGAACAGTACTTC	CASSLGLGEQYF
TRBV27	TRBD1	-	TRBJ2-7	TGTGCCAGCAGCCAGGGACAGGTTAAGGGCGAGCAGTACTTC	CASSQGQVKGEQYF
TRBV4-2	-	once	TRBJ1-5	TGTGCCAGCAGCCAAGATGTTGCAGGATCTTATAGCAATCAGCCCCAGCATTTT	CASSQDVAGSYSNQPQHF
TRBV29-1	-	once	TRBJ2-7	TGCAGCGTTGTTTTAGGTTACAGTCGAGTCTACGAGCAGTACTTC	CSVVLGYSRVYEQYF
TRBV7-2	TRBD1	-	TRBJ2-7	TGTGCCAGCAGCTTAAGGACAGGGGCGCGCGAGCAGTACTTC	CASSLRTGAREQYF
TRBV6-6	TRBD1	-	TRBJ2-7	TGTGCCAGCAGCCCCCGACAGGGGTCCTACGAGCAGTACTTC	CASSPRQGSYEQYF
TRBV2	TRBD1	-	TRBJ2-7	TGTGCCAGCAGTTTAGGACAGGGGGTCGAGCAGTACTTC	CASSLGQGVEQYF
TRBV27	-	-	TRBJ1-2	TGTGCCAGCAGTTTATCGGGGCTAGTAGGCTACACCTTC	CASSLSGLVGYTF
TRBV28	TRBD1	-	TRBJ2-7	TGTGCCAGCAGTTCCTGGGACAGCCGAGCCTACGAGCAGTACTTC	CASSSWDSRAYEQYF
TRBV6-6	TRBD1	-	TRBJ1-6	TGTGCCAGCAGAAACAGGGGGCGCGGGTCACCCCTCCACTTT	CASRNRGRGSPLHF
TRBV19	TRBD1	-	TRBJ1-6	TGTGCCAGTAGTCGAGCGGGACAGGGGGAATCACCCCTCCACTTT	CASSRAGQGESPLHF
TRBV18	TRBD2	-	TRBJ2-3	TGTGCCAGCTCACCTAAGATGACTAGCGGGGGACATACGCAGTATTTT	CASSPKMTSGGHTQYF
TRBV25-1	-	-	TRBJ2-7	TGTGCCAGCAGTACCCCTGGGGCCGCCAACGAGCAGTACTTC	CASSTPGAANEQYF
TRBV7-6	TRBD1	-	TRBJ1-2	TGTGCCAGCAGCTCGACAGGGAACTATGGCTACACCTTC	CASSSTGNYGYTF
TRBV27	TRBD1	-	TRBJ2-7	TGTGCCAGCAGTCTAAAGCTCCCGGGACAGGGGGGTCCTTACGAGCAGTACTTC	CASSLKLPGQGGPYEQYF
TRBV4-3	TRBD1	-	TRBJ1-1	TGCGCCAGCAGCCAACAAGGAGGCCTCCCAGGGGGCACTGAAGCTTTCTTT	CASSQQGGLPGGTEAFF
TRBV28	TRBD1	-	TRBJ1-5	TGTGCCAGCAGTTACCTCGGAGGTGACAGGGGAGATCCCCAGCATTTT	CASSYLGGDRGDPQHF
TRBV18	TRBD1	-	TRBJ1-5	TGTGCCAGCTCGCCGGGACAGAGCAATCAGCCCCAGCATTTT	CASSPGQSNQPQHF